Shown below are 30 T cell receptor beta chains from a single sample sequenced in a study of blood T cell repertoires in COVID-19. Clones were sequenced by immunoSEQ multiplex PCR, and TCRdb holds only the in-frame ones, with some missing. The data hold tens of thousands of clones, with about 91% observed a single time. The specimen sequenced was peripheral blood. The source of these receptors is a woman at least 80 years old with acute or convalescent COVID-19.

V and J are TRBV28 and TRBJ1-4, with 10 bases fitting TRBD1. V trimming: 6 bases; J trimming: 7 bases; junction bases outside the gene matches: 5. The CDR3 consists of 14 residues. Germline V gene sequence: CDR1 MDHEN, CDR2 SYDVKM. Written as DNA, the CDR3 is TGTGCCAGCAGGACAGGGGGCGAGGGTGAAAAACTGTTTTTT. Its translation: CASRTGGEGEKLFF.

This sequence joins TRBV29-1 and TRBJ2-5; 8 bases fit TRBD2. This CDR3 is built from 16 residues. Trimming removed 5 bases from V and 3 bases from J; junction bases left unmatched: 14. CDR1 SQVTM and CDR2 ANQGSEA come from the germline V gene. CDR3 sequence: CSVPKGGLAGKETQYF. In nucleotides, the CDR3 is TGCAGCGTTCCCAAGGGGGGGTTAGCGGGGAAAGAGACCCAGTACTTC.

The chain joins TRBV2 to TRBJ1-2; no firm D call. This CDR3 is 12 amino acids long. V lost 4 bases and J lost 4, with 7 bases in between. Germline CDR1 SNHLY, CDR2 FYNNEI. The CDR3 bases are TGTGCCAGCAGTGCCTCGGGCTATGGCTACACCTTC. Translating gives CASSASGYGYTF.

This sequence joins TRBV7-2 and TRBJ1-2; TRBD1 matches at 8 bases. Germline CDR1 SGHTA, CDR2 FQGNSA. The CDR3 has 13 amino acids. J lost 6 bases, V lost 3 bases, and 3 bases had no gene match. This chain's CDR3 is CASSFDRGNGYTF. The CDR3 DNA is TGTGCCAGCAGCTTCGACAGGGGAAATGGCTACACCTTC.

The rearrangement uses TRBV20-1 and TRBJ1-6; D gene uncertain. Germline V lookup: CDR1 DFQATT, CDR2 SNEGSKA (reference sequence). V lost 6 bases, J lost 9 bases, and 21 bases lay in between. The CDR3 sequence is 15 residues long. CDR3 nucleotide sequence: TGCAGTGCGAGTTTGCCCGGAGTTCCGATTTCACCCCTCCACTTT. This translates into CSASLPGVPISPLHF.

The chain couples TRBV5-1 to TRBJ2-3, with TRBD2 matching over 10 bases. CDR1 and CDR2 from the germline V gene are SGHRS and YFSETQ. The CDR3 contains 16 residues. Unmatched junction bases numbered 8, after V lost 4 bases and J lost 3 bases. CDR3 loop: CASSLPTSGETDTQYF. For the CDR3, the DNA is TGCGCCAGCAGCCTCCCAACTAGCGGGGAGACAGATACGCAGTATTTT.

In this sample, this clone turned up once. This chain connects TRBV19 to TRBJ1-1; D remains ambiguous. The CDR3 is 15 residues long. V shed 3 bases and J shed 2 bases, with 13 bases lying between them. Germline CDR1 reads LNHDA; CDR2 reads SQIVND (reference sequence). The CDR3 bases are TGTGCCAGTAGTATGGGCGACGCATTCAACACTGAAGCTTTCTTT. Residues: CASSMGDAFNTEAFF.

The chain links TRBV19 to TRBJ2-7; TRBD2 agrees at 10 bases. CDR1 LNHDA and CDR2 SQIVND come from the germline V gene (reference sequence). The CDR3 contains 15 residues. J lost 2 bases, V lost 2 bases, and 3 bases had no gene match. The CDR3 sequence is CASSILAGATYEQYF. The CDR3 nucleotides are TGTGCCAGTAGTATACTAGCGGGGGCGACCTACGAGCAGTACTTC.

The V call is TRBV7-2, the J call TRBJ1-6; D not resolved. With 1 base removed from V and 11 bases from J, the gap between germline ends came to 12 bases. CDR3 length equals 14 residues. The germline CDR1 and CDR2 sequences are SGHTA and FQGNSA. In DNA form, the CDR3 reads TGTGCCAGCAGCTTAGACCTGGGCGGGCCACCCCTCCACTTT. This codes for CASSLDLGGPPLHF.

The rearrangement uses TRBV5-1 and TRBJ2-3; D not resolved. The CDR3 length is 14 residues. In germline, CDR1 is SGHRS, CDR2 YFSETQ. Trimming took off 2 bases at V and 2 bases at J, with 9 bases between the two ends. Here the CDR3 reads CASSFLPTTDTQYF. The CDR3 bases are TGCGCCAGCAGCTTCTTACCTACCACAGATACGCAGTATTTT.

The V gene is TRBV7-2, the J gene TRBJ2-7, with 8 bases that match TRBD2. The germline gives CDR1 SGHTA, CDR2 FQGNSA. The trim removed 5 bases at V and 2 bases at J, leaving 8 bases unmatched. This CDR3 spans 15 amino acids. DNA for the CDR3: TGTGCCAGCAGCACTGGACGGGGGGGACCCTACGAGCAGTACTTC. It encodes CASSTGRGGPYEQYF.

The chain joins TRBV2 to TRBJ1-5, with D unresolved. Trimming removed 5 bases from V and 0 bases from J, with 2 bases in between. The germline V gene has CDR1 SNHLY and CDR2 FYNNEI. The CDR3 covers 12 residues. CDR3 in amino acids: CASSRSNQPQHF. CDR3 coding DNA: TGTGCCAGCAGTCGTAGCAATCAGCCCCAGCATTTT.

The V call is TRBV18, the J call TRBJ1-4; TRBD1 is a possible D gene (6 bases). Trimming stripped 3 bases from V and 8 bases from J, with 13 bases between. This CDR3 is 14 amino acids long. Germline CDR1 reads KGHSH; CDR2 reads LQKENI. This chain's CDR3 is CASSPGMGAEKLFF. CDR3 sequence (DNA): TGTGCCAGCTCACCGGGGATGGGGGCCGAAAAACTGTTTTTT. Variable domain in full (rest from reference TRBV18 and TRBJ1-4): NAGVMQNPRHLVRRRGQEARLRCSPMKGHSHVYWYRQLPEEGLKFMVYLQKENIIDESGMPKERFSAEFPKEGPSILRIQQVVRGDSAAYFCASSPGMGAEKLFFGSGTQLSVL.

The rearrangement links TRBV30 to TRBJ2-7; TRBD1 agrees at 7 bases. The V and J ends lost 2 bases and 7 bases, in that order; junction bases with no gene match: 5. This CDR3 is built from 12 residues. Germline V gene sequence: CDR1 GTSNPN, CDR2 SVGIG (reference sequence). The CDR3 sequence is CAWSTDREEQYF. The DNA of the CDR3 is TGTGCCTGGAGTACCGACAGGGAAGAGCAGTACTTC.

This rearrangement joins TRBV6-2 or TRBV6-3 to TRBJ2-7, with D possibly being TRBD2 (6 bases). Trimming took 6 bases from V and 5 from J, leaving 17 bases between them. Germline lookup yields CDR1 MNHEY and CDR2 SVGEGT. This CDR3 is 14 amino acids long. The CDR3 sequence: CASSRDSGWNEQYF. DNA for the CDR3: TGTGCCAGCAGCCGGGACTCAGGGTGGAACGAGCAGTACTTC.

The rearrangement links TRBV5-1 to TRBJ2-7; 8 nucleotides match TRBD2. CDR1 is SGHRS and CDR2 is YFSETQ in the germline V gene. The CDR3 has 16 amino acids. With 6 bases clipped from V and 0 bases from J, the junction kept 11 bases outside the gene matches. The CDR3 region is CASTLTTGGPSYEQYF. CDR3 coding DNA: TGCGCCAGCACCCTAACCACGGGGGGGCCCTCCTACGAGCAGTACTTC.

The chain joins TRBV29-1 to TRBJ1-1; a weak D match, TRBD1 (5 bases). This CDR3 has 14 residues. V lost 4 bases, J lost 1 base, and 13 bases lay in between. Per germline, CDR1 SQVTM and CDR2 ANQGSEA. The CDR3 DNA reads TGCAGCGTTGGATGGAGGGGCCCGAACACTGAAGCTTTCTTT. It is translated as CSVGWRGPNTEAFF.

This rearrangement joins TRBV5-4 to TRBJ2-2; maybe TRBD1 (6 bases). V was pared by 0 bases and J by 0 bases, with 9 bases between. In germline, CDR1 is SGHNT, CDR2 YYREEE (reference sequence). The CDR3 loop spans 16 amino acids. The CDR3 loop is CASSLVTGANTGELFF. The CDR3 DNA is TGTGCCAGCAGCTTGGTGACAGGCGCGAACACCGGGGAGCTGTTTTTT.

CDR3 in DNA: TGTGCCTGGAGTCCTGGACAGCCGAACACTGAAGCTTTCTTT. Translating it yields CAWSPGQPNTEAFF. The genes are TRBV30 and TRBJ1-1; maybe TRBD1 (6 bases). CDR1 is GTSNPN and CDR2 is SVGIG in the germline V gene (reference sequence). CDR3 length: 14 residues. Trimming shortened V by 2 bases and J by 1 base, and 11 bases separated the two germline ends. Drawing the rest from reference TRBV30 and TRBJ1-1, the complete variable domain is SQTIHQWPATLVQPVGSPLSLECTVEGTSNPNLYWYRQAAGRGLQLLFYSVGIGQISSEVPQNLSASRPQDRQFILSSKKLLLSDSGFYLCAWSPGQPNTEAFFGQGTRLTVV.

The rearrangement uses TRBV5-1 and TRBJ2-5, with 8 positions matching TRBD1. With 7 bases clipped from V and 5 bases from J, the junction kept 7 bases outside the gene matches. CDR1 is SGHRS and CDR2 is YFSETQ in the germline V gene. CDR3 size: 13 residues. This CDR3 reads CASLQTGEETQYF. DNA for the CDR3: TGCGCCAGCCTCCAGACAGGGGAGGAGACCCAGTACTTC.

The chain combines TRBV7-8 with TRBJ2-4, with TRBD1 matching 11 bases. V lost 0 bases and J lost 9; bases outside the gene matches: 1. The CDR3 spans 14 residues. Germline V gives CDR1 SGHVS, CDR2 FQNEAQ. The CDR3 nucleotides are TGTGCCAGCAGCTTAGCTGGGACAGGGGGCATTCAGTACTTC. It codes for CASSLAGTGGIQYF.

This sequence joins TRBV11-2 and TRBJ2-1, with D maybe TRBD1 (5 bases). V was shortened by 1 base and J by 5 bases, with 9 bases between the two germline ends. The CDR3 totals 14 residues. Germline-derived CDR1 and CDR2 are SGHAT and FQNNGV. This CDR3 reads CASSLGAGNNEQFF. CDR3 sequence (DNA): TGTGCCAGCAGCTTAGGGGCAGGGAACAATGAGCAGTTCTTC.

CDR3 DNA: TGTGCCAGCTCACCTTTGACAGGGAATGAGCAGTTCTTC. Translating it yields CASSPLTGNEQFF. The rearrangement joins TRBV18 to TRBJ2-1, with 7 bases that match TRBD1. The germline gives CDR1 KGHSH, CDR2 LQKENI. This CDR3 region has 13 residues. Unmatched junction bases numbered 3, after V lost 3 bases and J lost 7 bases.

This clone was seen only a few times. The chain recombines TRBV6-2 or TRBV6-3 with TRBJ1-5; D call uncertain. Trimming stripped 4 bases from V and 0 bases from J, with 16 bases between. The CDR3 totals 17 residues. Germline CDR1 is MNHEY and CDR2 is SVGEGT. Written as DNA, the CDR3 is TGTGCCAGCAGTTTTACCCCTCGTGGAGGTAGCAATCAGCCCCAGCATTTT. Its protein product is CASSFTPRGGSNQPQHF.

This clone was found a few times. This chain uses TRBV2 with TRBJ1-6; D not certain. V was pared by 3 bases and J by 8 bases, with 14 bases between. Germline CDR1 SNHLY, CDR2 FYNNEI. This CDR3 is built from 15 residues. The CDR3, as DNA: TGTGCCAGCAGTGATGGGCCCCCCGGGGATTCACCCCTCCACTTT. Protein product: CASSDGPPGDSPLHF.

The V gene is TRBV7-3, the J gene TRBJ2-3; 10 bases map to TRBD1. CDR1 SGHTA and CDR2 FQGTGA come from the germline V gene. V shed 3 bases and J 4 bases; nucleotides not matched to a gene: 4. This CDR3 is 15 amino acids long. CDR3 sequence: CASSLGQGWADTQYF. The CDR3 nucleotides read TGTGCCAGCAGCTTGGGACAGGGGTGGGCAGATACGCAGTATTTT.

This sequence joins TRBV6-5 and TRBJ1-1; 9 bases fit TRBD1. The V and J ends lost 8 bases and 4 bases, in that order; junction bases with no gene match: 5. Germline-derived CDR1 and CDR2 are MNHEY and SVGAGI. The CDR3 covers 13 residues. The CDR3 DNA is TGTGCCAGCGGAACAGGGGGCTTCACTGAAGCTTTCTTT. Its protein is CASGTGGFTEAFF.

The chain combines TRBV18 with TRBJ2-7; D unclear. Trimming pared 0 bases from V and 2 bases from J, leaving 5 bases between. Germline V CDR1 and CDR2: KGHSH, LQKENI. This CDR3 has 13 residues. The CDR3 sequence: CASSPPQAYEQYF. The CDR3 DNA follows: TGTGCCAGCTCACCACCGCAGGCCTACGAGCAGTACTTC.

The chain recombines TRBV5-1 with TRBJ1-5; a weak D match, TRBD1 (5 bases). V was clipped by 2 bases and J by 2 bases, with 11 bases between them. CDR3 length: 15 amino acids. CDR1 is SGHRS, CDR2 YFSETQ, per germline. DNA of the CDR3: TGCGCCAGCAGCTTAGGGGAAGGTGGCAATCAGCCCCAGCATTTT. As protein: CASSLGEGGNQPQHF.

The chain recombines TRBV2 with TRBJ1-6; 8 nucleotides line up with TRBD1. V lost 5 bases to trimming and J lost 7 bases; unmatched junction nucleotides: 4. The CDR3 is made up of 14 amino acids. Germline values: CDR1 SNHLY, CDR2 FYNNEI. As DNA, the CDR3 is TGTGCCAGCAGTAACAGGGGGTGGAATTCACCCCTCCACTTT. Translating gives CASSNRGWNSPLHF. Filled out from reference TRBV2 and TRBJ1-6, the complete variable domain reads EPEVTQTPSHQVTQMGQEVILRCVPISNHLYFYWYRQILGQKVEFLVSFYNNEISEKSEIFDDQFSVERPDGSNFTLKIRSTKLEDSAMYFCASSNRGWNSPLHFGNGTRLTVT.